This TCR beta chain came from a study of cytomegalovirus exposure and HLA in healthy donors. About the research overall: T cells numbering about 179 million yielded some 100 million unique TCR beta sequences in an earlier analysis. Of roughly 400 genotyped donors, more than 70% clustered with self-reported Caucasian donors. The study's findings and limits: For presence/absence analyses, sequencing depth was assumed to be roughly uniform across donors.

A multiplex PCR was run with 60 Vbeta primers and 13 Jbeta primers. The method was immunoSEQ multiplex PCR; TCRdb's version includes in-frame clones alone and lacks a portion of them. Among around 78,000 clones listed, around three quarters were seen once. Regarding this clone: Its antigen is currently unknown.

V dropped 3 bases and J dropped 9; count of bases not matched to a gene: 12. Germline assignment: CDR1 SGHTA and CDR2 FQGNSA. The CDR3 is 16 residues long. Input material: PBMCs. V and J are TRBV7-2 and TRBJ2-1; TRBD2 aligns across 9 bases. The clonotype comes from a male donor in good health and CMV-seronegative. CDR3 nucleotides: TGTGCCAGCAGCTTGACGCCTAGCGGGATCATAGGTGAGCAGTTCTTC. This encodes CASSLTPSGIIGEQFF.